This T cell receptor beta chain emerged from a study of blood T cell repertoires in COVID-19. The CDR3 contains 12 residues. The V gene end was trimmed by 5 bases and the J gene end by 5 bases; junction bases not matched to a gene: 2. Germline CDR1 reads LGHNT; CDR2 reads FRNRAP. Some clones are missing from TCRdb's copy, which holds only in-frame ones; the method was immunoSEQ multiplex PCR. The repertoire includes 260,000 or so clones, 85% of them detected once, and 2.5% to 3% sits in the top ten. This clone was recorded only once. This receptor was obtained from a woman between 50 and 59 years old who had recovered from COVID-19. Sequenced input: PBMCs or T cells enriched from blood (not recorded which). The chain employs TRBV12-5 and TRBJ2-5, with TRBD2 identical over 7 bases. The CDR3 bases are TGTGCTAGTGGTGGGAGGGTGGAGACCCAGTACTTC. It specifies CASGGRVETQYF.